This T cell receptor (beta chain) appears in the sequencing data of a study of beta chain features in type 1 diabetes (dated by TCRdb to the late 2010s). A note on the overall study: No differences in mean age, gender distribution, total cell number or subset yield were found between patients and healthy donors. A total of about 110 million sorted cells were examined across all samples, and the number of cells per subset was strongly correlated with RNA yield. In the study, recently diagnosed type 1 diabetes patients and matched healthy donors were compared on the TCRB repertoires of their sorted circulating CD4+ T cell subsets. Whereas all 30 or so donors provided naive and central memory subsets, regulatory and stem cell-like memory subsets were isolated from just 8 patients and roughly 8 healthy donors.

The germline V gene yields ENHRY for CDR1 and SYGVKD for CDR2. Ends trimmed: V by 10 bases, J by 6 bases; bases unmatched to a gene: 8. The CDR3 runs 12 amino acids, cysteine and phenylalanine included. This entry keeps only the CDR3 DNA: 36 bases, framed from base 1. This clone was detected only a few times. The specificity of this receptor is unknown. Per-base quality was not reported, and no clone a single base away is much larger than it. What the research found in general, with its limitations: In all four CD4+ subsets, TCRB CDR3 length was moderately but significantly shorter in type 1 diabetes patients. Naive, central memory and regulatory TCRB repertoires appeared to be more similar among patients than among healthy donors. Shorter templates might have been favored by PCR, but patient and control samples were amplified and corrected together, so both groups would have been affected equally by any skew. At VDJ recombination sites, patients with type 1 diabetes made fewer insertions and deleted more nucleotides, a pattern implying thymic rearrangement abnormalities. Because cDNA rather than genomic DNA was sequenced, highly expressing activated cells could have been over-represented, although no difference in activation and CD3 levels was found between groups. Because small numbers of individuals were included in the HLA sub-analyses, any influence of HLA type on TCRB rearrangement was left unresolved.

The entire isolated RNA was reverse transcribed using the High Capacity cDNA Reverse Transcription Kit, and thus expressed TCRB transcripts were sequenced. Deep immunoSEQ sequencing was performed on naive, central memory and regulatory T cell samples, with an average of roughly 3.3 million total reads per sample. Sorted cells were lysed in RLT buffer, and RNA was extracted using DNase-treated RNeasy Micro or Mini kits according to cell number. Each cell subset was processed separately to prevent cross-contamination, with patient and healthy donor samples processed together. The immunoSEQ multiplex PCR was used to amplify TCRB sequences from cDNA, yielding 87-bp fragments that span the CDR3 region. The amplicons were sequenced using the Illumina HiSeq platform. Processing in the source paper ran as follows. Synthetic template baselines were used to correct PCR bias computationally, reads within Hamming distance 2 were collapsed together, and singletons that could not be merged were discarded. Reads were aligned against IMGT so that V, D and J genes, CDR3 length and insertions or deletions at six rearrangement sites could be assigned. Clonotype counts were normalized to sorted cell number within each subset before computing true diversity and Gini coefficients with the tcR R package. The overlap coefficient, calculated on TCRB nucleotide sequences, was used to measure repertoire sharing. Out-of-frame TCRB sequences from naive cells were analyzed to stand in for the pre-selection repertoire. TCRdb obtained this table from immuneACCESS and retained in-frame rearrangements with V and J assigned. These tables miss some clones; where compared with another copy, unresolved V genes account for less than half of the shortfall, and the remainder is unexplained. The V and J calls and clone size come from that table; D and trimming were worked out from the DNA. The sample contains fewer than 900,000 clones, around a sixth of them found a single time. The ten largest clones add up to about 0.025% of the sample.

Each donor gave one peripheral blood draw, averaging approximately 0.12 L, which was collected into heparinised tubes. A BD FACSAria II was used to sort naive, central memory, regulatory and stem cell-like memory CD4+ T cells with a panel that included CD45RO, CCR7, CD25, CD127, CD95 and CD27. Every sorted population had a purity above 95%. Right away, PBMCs were isolated by Lymphoprep density gradient centrifugation and were stained directly, with no culture step. So that batch effects would be minimized, each experiment stained and sorted samples in pairs, pairing one healthy donor with one patient.

This TCR was recovered from a woman aged 18-35 years in good health. Sequencing was done on a sample of naive CD4+ T cells from blood. What the cell subset or site label conveys for this sample: true naive CD4+ T cells. The chain couples TRBV10-3 to TRBJ2-7, with 8 bases in between that match TRBD2. The nucleotide sequence reads TGTGCCACAGGGGCGGGAGGCCTCGAGCAGTACTTC. This codes for CATGAGGLEQYF.